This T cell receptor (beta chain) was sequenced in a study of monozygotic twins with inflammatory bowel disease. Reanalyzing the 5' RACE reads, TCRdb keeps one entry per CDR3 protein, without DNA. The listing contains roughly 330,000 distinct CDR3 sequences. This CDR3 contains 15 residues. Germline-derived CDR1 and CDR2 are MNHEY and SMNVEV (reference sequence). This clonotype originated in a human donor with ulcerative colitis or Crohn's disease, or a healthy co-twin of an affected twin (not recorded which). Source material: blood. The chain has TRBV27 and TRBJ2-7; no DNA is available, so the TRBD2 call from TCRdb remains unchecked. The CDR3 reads CASSLGGTENYEQYF.